Presented here are 27 T cell receptor beta chains from one specimen sequenced in a study of CD8 T cells in Susac syndrome. When the RNA was reverse transcribed, random hexamers were used with an input of about 0.5 to 1 ug. TCRdb used MiXCR to reprocess the immunoSEQ multiplex PCR reads, holding one entry per CDR3 protein. The data contain hundreds of thousands of distinct CDR3 sequences, just under 95% of them singletons. The sample comprised CD4+ T cells from PBMCs. The receptors shown here come from a human donor with multiple sclerosis.

This chain joins TRBV25-1 and TRBJ2-3; unclear D gene. CDR3 length: 15 amino acids. V lost 0 bases and J 1 base, leaving 8 bases between the germline ends. Germline loops: CDR1 MGHDK, CDR2 SYGVNS. The CDR3 spells CASSEYLSGTDTQYF. In nucleotides, the CDR3 is TGTGCCAGCAGTGAATACCTAAGCGGCACAGATACGCAGTATTTT.

The V gene is TRBV29-1, the J gene TRBJ2-6, with a weak D call TRBD1 (6 bases). From germline, CDR1 is SQVTM and CDR2 ANQGSEA. There are 13 residues in the CDR3. Trimming removed 7 bases at V and 1 base at J, with 8 bases between. For the CDR3, the DNA is TGCAGCGCTACAGGGTCTGGGGCCAACGTCCTGACTTTC. Residues: CSATGSGANVLTF.

V usage is TRBV7-3 and J usage is TRBJ2-1, with D uncertain. The CDR3 runs to 12 residues. The V gene's germline CDR1 is SGHTA and CDR2 FQGTGA. V was clipped by 3 bases and J by 10 bases, with 10 bases between them. Here the CDR3 DNA reads TGTGCCAGCAGCTTGGACGGAGACGAGCAGTTCTTC. The encoded protein is CASSLDGDEQFF. Looking up the rest from reference TRBV7-3 and TRBJ2-1 gives the full variable domain: GAGVSQTPSNKVTEKGKYVELRCDPISGHTALYWYRQSLGQGPEFLIYFQGTGAADDSGLPNDRFFAVRPEGSVSTLKIQRTERGDSAVYLCASSLDGDEQFFGPGTRLTVL.

The CDR3 loop reads CASSVGGGSGELFF. The CDR3 bases are TGTGCCAGCAGCGTAGGAGGCGGTAGCGGGGAGCTGTTTTTT. This chain links TRBV9 with TRBJ2-2, with D unresolved. The germline V and J ends were trimmed by 0 bases and 7 bases, with 10 bases remaining between them. There are 14 residues in the CDR3. The germline V gene has CDR1 SGDLS and CDR2 YYNGEE.

The DNA for the CDR3 is TGTGCCAGCAGCGCCCAAGCGACTAGCGGGATACTCGGGGAGCTGTTTTTT. This gives the protein CASSAQATSGILGELFF. V is TRBV7-2 and J is TRBJ2-2, with TRBD2 matching over 11 bases. The length of the CDR3 is 17 residues. The germline gives CDR1 SGHTA, CDR2 FQGNSA. J lost 7 bases, V lost 5 bases, and 12 bases had no gene match.

The chain is built from TRBV6-5 and TRBJ2-5, with a tentative D call TRBD1 (5 bases). Trimming took 2 bases from V and 1 from J, leaving 11 bases between them. The CDR3 is 15 amino acids. In germline, CDR1 is MNHEY, CDR2 SVGAGI. The CDR3 reads CASSYGAGSQETQYF. For the CDR3, the DNA is TGTGCCAGCAGTTACGGGGCAGGCAGCCAAGAGACCCAGTACTTC.

J is TRBJ2-3 and V is TRBV13, with D perhaps TRBD1 (6 bases). With 5 bases removed from V and 10 bases from J, the gap between germline ends came to 13 bases. Germline V CDR1 and CDR2: PRHDT, FYEKMQ (reference sequence). The CDR3 is 12 amino acids. This CDR3 reads CASSIRTGSQYF. CDR3 sequence (DNA): TGTGCCAGCAGCATCCGTACAGGGTCGCAGTATTTT.

This clonotype has only a few counts. This sequence joins TRBV18 and TRBJ2-7; D is unresolved. The CDR3 has 14 residues. Germline CDR1 is KGHSH and CDR2 is LQKENI. V lost 3 bases to trimming and J lost 0 bases, with 9 bases between them. As DNA, the CDR3 is TGTGCCAGCTCACCGCTGACGGTCTCCTACGAGCAGTACTTC. This translates into CASSPLTVSYEQYF.

The chain recombines TRBV5-4 with TRBJ2-4; D ambiguous. V lost 4 bases to trimming and J lost 5 bases, with 13 bases between them. The CDR3 sequence is 14 residues long. CDR1 is SGHNT, CDR2 YYREEE, per germline (reference sequence). This CDR3 reads CASSPAPGQNIQYF. The CDR3 coding sequence is TGTGCCAGCAGCCCTGCGCCCGGGCAAAACATTCAGTACTTC.

The CDR3 here is CASSSRSTGELFF. CDR3 in DNA: TGTGCCAGCAGCTCCCGGTCTACCGGGGAGCTGTTTTTT. The chain has TRBV5-4 and TRBJ2-2; D uncertain. CDR1 is SGHNT and CDR2 is YYREEE in the germline V gene (reference sequence). Trimming stripped 3 bases from V and 5 bases from J, with 8 bases between. The CDR3 covers 13 residues.

The J gene is TRBJ2-1, the V gene TRBV30; unclear D gene. Germline V CDR1 and CDR2: GTSNPN, SVGIG (reference sequence). Trimming shortened V by 5 bases and J by 3 bases, and 5 bases separated the two germline ends. The CDR3 covers 11 residues. DNA for the CDR3: TGTGCCTGGGGGAACTACAATGAGCAGTTCTTC. Its protein product is CAWGNYNEQFF.

The chain couples TRBV15 to TRBJ1-5, with D uncertain. Trimming took off 3 bases at V and 5 bases at J, with 17 bases between the two ends. CDR3 length: 16 amino acids. Germline lookup yields CDR1 LNHNV and CDR2 YYDKDF (reference sequence). The CDR3 sequence: CATSSGRGAGDQPQHF. DNA for the CDR3: TGTGCCACCAGCAGTGGCCGGGGTGCGGGAGATCAGCCCCAGCATTTT.

The chain is built from TRBV6-1 and TRBJ1-5, with TRBD1 matching 10 bases. The CDR3 is 18 residues long. V lost 5 bases and J lost 9; bases outside the gene matches: 19. Germline V gene sequence: CDR1 MNHNS, CDR2 SASEGT. The CDR3 sequence: CASSRWGTGELTARPQHF. Here the CDR3 DNA reads TGTGCCAGCAGTCGATGGGGGACAGGGGAACTTACTGCGCGGCCCCAGCATTTT.

The rearrangement links TRBV20-1 to TRBJ2-3; possible D gene TRBD2, 6 bases. CDR1 is DFQATT, CDR2 SNEGSKA, per germline (reference sequence). V was pared by 0 bases and J by 0 bases, with 13 bases between. There are 16 residues in the CDR3. CDR3 nucleotides: TGCAGTGCTAGAGATTATGTTAGCGGTAGCACAGATACGCAGTATTTT. Its protein product is CSARDYVSGSTDTQYF.

The CDR3 coding sequence is TGTGCCAGTAGAAGGCAGGGGGCGGGGGATGACACTGAAGCTTTCTTT. It specifies CASRRQGAGDDTEAFF. V and J are TRBV19 and TRBJ1-1; 8 bases fit TRBD1. With 6 bases clipped from V and 3 bases from J, the junction kept 12 bases outside the gene matches. The CDR3 covers 16 residues. Germline V lookup: CDR1 LNHDA, CDR2 SQIVND (reference sequence).

The chain recombines TRBV12-3 or TRBV12-4 with TRBJ1-2, with D unclear. The CDR3 is 14 residues long. Trimming pared 6 bases from V and 0 bases from J, leaving 11 bases between. CDR3 residues: CASRIDTANYGYTF. As DNA, the CDR3 is TGTGCCAGCAGGATAGACACCGCTAACTATGGCTACACCTTC.

V usage is TRBV27 and J usage is TRBJ2-3, with a possible D match to TRBD1 (6 bases). V lost 7 bases, J lost 0 bases, and 14 bases lay in between. Germline assignment: CDR1 MNHEY and CDR2 SMNVEV (reference sequence). This CDR3 has 15 residues. The CDR3 reads CASNPLGGSTDTQYF. CDR3 nucleotide sequence: TGTGCCAGCAATCCCCTAGGGGGTAGCACAGATACGCAGTATTTT.

The chain is built from TRBV2 and TRBJ2-7; no reliable D call. Trimming cost V 4 bases and J 0 bases, with 7 bases left between them. CDR1 and CDR2 (germline): SNHLY, FYNNEI. The CDR3 contains 13 residues. CDR3 nucleotides: TGTGCCAGCAGTGCAGAGATCTCCTACGAGCAGTACTTC. Translation: CASSAEISYEQYF.

This chain connects TRBV2 to TRBJ1-6; D unresolved. In germline, CDR1 is SNHLY, CDR2 FYNNEI. The CDR3 covers 16 residues. V lost 1 base, J lost 9 bases, and 16 bases lay in between. CDR3 DNA: TGTGCCAGCAGTGAAGAGTCGCTCGATCTCGGTTCACCCCTCCACTTT. This encodes CASSEESLDLGSPLHF.

A single count supports this clonotype. The chain joins TRBV5-1 to TRBJ1-4, with D unresolved. The germline V and J ends were trimmed by 4 bases and 3 bases, with 7 bases remaining between them. From germline, CDR1 is SGHRS and CDR2 YFSETQ. There are 13 residues in the CDR3. The CDR3, as DNA: TGCGCCAGCAGCACCGGGCCTAATGAAAAACTGTTTTTT. This sequence encodes CASSTGPNEKLFF. Based on the CDR3 plus reference TRBV5-1 and TRBJ1-4, the full variable domain is KAGVTQTPRYLIKTRGQQVTLSCSPISGHRSVSWYQQTPGQGLQFLFEYFSETQRNKGNFPGRFSGRQFSNSRSEMNVSTLELGDSALYLCASSTGPNEKLFFGSGTQLSVL.

The chain joins TRBV27 to TRBJ2-7; D is unresolved. The CDR3 sequence is 14 residues long. CDR1 is MNHEY and CDR2 is SMNVEV in the germline V gene (reference sequence). Trimming took off 5 bases at V and 2 bases at J, with 13 bases between the two ends. CDR3 in amino acids: CASSPRGGTYEQYV. CDR3 DNA: TGTGCCAGCAGTCCCCGAGGCGGAACCTACGAGCAGTACGTC.

In this sample, this clonotype turned up once. This chain links TRBV9 with TRBJ2-2; the D is unclear. Germline lookup yields CDR1 SGDLS and CDR2 YYNGEE. The V gene lost 6 bases and the J gene lost 6 bases, with 9 bases spanning the gap. The CDR3 extends over 12 amino acids. The CDR3 region is CASNKLPGELFF. CDR3 sequence (DNA): TGTGCCAGCAACAAGCTACCCGGGGAGCTGTTTTTT.

This chain joins TRBV5-6 and TRBJ2-3; D remains unclear. The V gene lost 0 bases and the J gene lost 3 bases, with 8 bases spanning the gap. Germline V gene data show CDR1 as SGHDT and CDR2 as YYEEEE. The CDR3 loop spans 14 amino acids. CDR3 bases: TGTGCCAGCAGCTTGGTGGAGATTACAGATACGCAGTATTTT. Protein sequence: CASSLVEITDTQYF.

The rearrangement joins TRBV20-1 to TRBJ2-3; D remains ambiguous. The CDR3 is 11 amino acids. V dropped 6 bases and J dropped 6 bases, with 10 bases sitting between them. The germline gives CDR1 DFQATT, CDR2 SNEGSKA (reference sequence). Here the CDR3 reads CSAAPGDTQYF. Here the CDR3 DNA reads TGCAGTGCAGCCCCCGGGGATACGCAGTATTTT.

This clonotype was detected once. The chain couples TRBV1 to TRBJ2-7; the table's D call TRBD1 went unverified against the DNA. TRBV1 is described as a pseudogene. The CDR3 loop spans 12 amino acids. CDR3 coding DNA: TGCACCAGCAGCAAGAGGGGGAACGAGCAGTACTTC. The encoded protein is CTSSKRGNEQYF.

The chain recombines TRBV14 with TRBJ2-5, with TRBD2 identical over 14 bases. The CDR3 sequence is 15 residues long. Germline V gene lookup returns CDR1 SGHDN and CDR2 FVKESK. J lost 2 bases, V lost 4 bases, and 0 bases had no gene match. The CDR3 region is CASSRTSGGQETQYF. The CDR3 DNA reads TGTGCCAGCAGCCGGACTAGCGGGGGGCAAGAGACCCAGTACTTC.

CDR3: CASSSYRSAGETQYF. The CDR3 nucleotides are TGCGCCAGCAGCTCGTATAGGTCGGCTGGAGAGACCCAGTACTTC. The chain has TRBV5-1 and TRBJ2-5; D call uncertain. Between the trimmed V and J ends, which lost 3 bases and 4 bases, there was a span of 16 bases. The CDR3 is 15 amino acids. CDR1 and CDR2 from the germline V gene are SGHRS and YFSETQ.